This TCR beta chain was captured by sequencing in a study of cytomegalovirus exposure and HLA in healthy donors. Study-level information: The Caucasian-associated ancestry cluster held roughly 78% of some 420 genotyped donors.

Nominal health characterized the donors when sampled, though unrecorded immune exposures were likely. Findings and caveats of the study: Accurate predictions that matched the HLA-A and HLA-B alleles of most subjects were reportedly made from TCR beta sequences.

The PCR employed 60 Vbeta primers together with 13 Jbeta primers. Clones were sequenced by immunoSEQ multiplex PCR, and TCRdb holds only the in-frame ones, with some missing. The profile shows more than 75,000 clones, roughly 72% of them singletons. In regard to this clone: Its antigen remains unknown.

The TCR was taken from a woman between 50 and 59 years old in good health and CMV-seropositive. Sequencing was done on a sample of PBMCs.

CDR3 sequence (DNA): TGTGCCAGCAGCTCTGGGCGGAGCGGCTCCTACAATGAGCAGTTCTTC. It encodes CASSSGRSGSYNEQFF. This sequence joins TRBV7-9 and TRBJ2-1; perhaps TRBD2 as D (5 bases). Trimming removed 4 bases at V and 0 bases at J, with 13 bases between. Looked up from germline, CDR1 is SEHNR and CDR2 is FQNEAQ (reference sequence). This CDR3 region has 16 residues.